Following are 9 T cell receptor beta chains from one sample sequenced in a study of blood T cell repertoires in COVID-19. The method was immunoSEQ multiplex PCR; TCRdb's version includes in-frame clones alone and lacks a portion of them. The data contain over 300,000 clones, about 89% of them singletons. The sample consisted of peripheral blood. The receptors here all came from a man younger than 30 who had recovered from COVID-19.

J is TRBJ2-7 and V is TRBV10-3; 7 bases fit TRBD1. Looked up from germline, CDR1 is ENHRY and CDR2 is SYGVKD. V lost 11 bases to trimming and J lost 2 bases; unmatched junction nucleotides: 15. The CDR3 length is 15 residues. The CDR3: CAARTFRDSPYEQYF. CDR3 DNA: TGTGCCGCCAGAACCTTCCGGGACAGCCCCTACGAGCAGTACTTC.

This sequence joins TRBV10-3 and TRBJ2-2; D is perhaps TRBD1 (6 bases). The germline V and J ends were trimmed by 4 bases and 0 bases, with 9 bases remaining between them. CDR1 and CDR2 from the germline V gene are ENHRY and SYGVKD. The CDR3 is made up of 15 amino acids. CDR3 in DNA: TGTGCCATCAGTGTTGGGACAACGAACACCGGGGAGCTGTTTTTT. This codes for CAISVGTTNTGELFF.

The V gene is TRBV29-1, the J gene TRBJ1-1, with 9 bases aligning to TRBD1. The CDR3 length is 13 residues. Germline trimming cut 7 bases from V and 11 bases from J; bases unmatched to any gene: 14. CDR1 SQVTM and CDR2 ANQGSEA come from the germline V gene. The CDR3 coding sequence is TGCAGCGCCGGAGGACAGGGGTATGTTGAGGCTTTCTTT. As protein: CSAGGQGYVEAFF.

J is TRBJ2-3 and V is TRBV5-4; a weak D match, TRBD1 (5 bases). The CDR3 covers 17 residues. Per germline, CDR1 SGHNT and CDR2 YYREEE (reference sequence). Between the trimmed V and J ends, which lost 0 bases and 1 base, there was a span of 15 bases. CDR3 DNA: TGTGCCAGCAGCTTGGCGGGCCCCTGGGGCGGCACAGATACGCAGTATTTT. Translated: CASSLAGPWGGTDTQYF.

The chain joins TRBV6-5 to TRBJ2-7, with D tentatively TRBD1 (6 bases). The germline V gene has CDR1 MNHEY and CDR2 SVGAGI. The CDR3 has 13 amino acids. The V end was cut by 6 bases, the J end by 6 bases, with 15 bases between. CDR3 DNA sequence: TGTGCCAGCAGGGAGACAGGTGGATTCGAGCAGTACTTC. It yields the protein CASRETGGFEQYF.

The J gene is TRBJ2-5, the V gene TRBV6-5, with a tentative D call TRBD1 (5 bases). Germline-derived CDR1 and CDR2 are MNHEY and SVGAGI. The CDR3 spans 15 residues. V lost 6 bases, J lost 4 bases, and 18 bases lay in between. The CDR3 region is CASRSAGKGAETQYF. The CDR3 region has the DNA TGTGCCAGCAGAAGTGCTGGGAAAGGGGCAGAGACCCAGTACTTC.

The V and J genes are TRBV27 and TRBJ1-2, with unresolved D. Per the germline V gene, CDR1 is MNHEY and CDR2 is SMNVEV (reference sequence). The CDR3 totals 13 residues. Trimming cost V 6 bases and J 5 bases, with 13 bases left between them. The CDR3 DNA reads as TGTGCCAGCAGCCCCTATCCCGGGTATGGCTACACCTTC. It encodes CASSPYPGYGYTF.

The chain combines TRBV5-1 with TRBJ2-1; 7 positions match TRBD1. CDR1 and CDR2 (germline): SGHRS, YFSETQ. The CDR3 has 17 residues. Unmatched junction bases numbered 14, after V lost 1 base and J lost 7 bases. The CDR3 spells CASSLRGDRESFNEQFF. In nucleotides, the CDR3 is TGCGCCAGCAGCTTGAGGGGAGACAGGGAGTCTTTTAATGAGCAGTTCTTC.

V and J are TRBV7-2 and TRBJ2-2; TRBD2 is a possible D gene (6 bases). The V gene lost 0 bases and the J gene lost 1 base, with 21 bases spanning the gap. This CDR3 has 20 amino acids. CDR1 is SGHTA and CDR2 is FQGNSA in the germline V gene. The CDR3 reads CASSLAIGGGSGVNTGELFF. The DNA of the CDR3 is TGTGCCAGCAGCTTAGCCATAGGAGGTGGTAGCGGAGTGAACACCGGGGAGCTGTTTTTT.